This T cell receptor (beta chain) was recorded in a study of shared clonotypes between healthy human individuals. Findings and caveats of the study: Non-shared clonotypes showed lower generation probabilities than clonotypes common to all four donors. Researchers found naive subsets generally carried larger estimated richness than memory subsets.

Turning to this clone: Its target is unknown.

Clones were sequenced by immunoSEQ multiplex PCR, and TCRdb holds only the in-frame ones, with some missing. The sample includes roughly 1 million clones, about 80% seen only once; the top ten take under 0.6%. From germline, CDR1 is LGHNA and CDR2 YNFKEQ. The CDR3 length is 15 residues. V was pared by 0 bases and J by 0 bases, with 8 bases between. The specimen sequenced was memory CD4+ T cells from PBMCs. Subset indicated: CD45RA-negative fraction. The origin of this receptor is a man younger than 35 in good health. Some clones in this sample may be carry-over from other donors' samples. The chain couples TRBV4-2 to TRBJ2-5, with D uncertain. The CDR3 loop reads CASSQESSNQETQYF. The CDR3 DNA sequence: TGTGCCAGCAGCCAAGAATCCTCGAACCAAGAGACCCAGTACTTC.